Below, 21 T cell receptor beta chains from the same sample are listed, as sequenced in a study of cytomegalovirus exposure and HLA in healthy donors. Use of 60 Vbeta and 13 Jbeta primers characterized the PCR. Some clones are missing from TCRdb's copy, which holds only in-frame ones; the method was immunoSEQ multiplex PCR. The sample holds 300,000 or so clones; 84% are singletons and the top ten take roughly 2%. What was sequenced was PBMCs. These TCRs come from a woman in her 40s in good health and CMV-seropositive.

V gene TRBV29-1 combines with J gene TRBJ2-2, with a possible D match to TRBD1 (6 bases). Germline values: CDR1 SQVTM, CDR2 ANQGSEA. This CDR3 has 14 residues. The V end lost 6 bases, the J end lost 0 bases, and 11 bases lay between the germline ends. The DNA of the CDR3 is TGCAGCGTCTCGGGACACGCGAACACCGGGGAGCTGTTTTTT. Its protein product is CSVSGHANTGELFF.

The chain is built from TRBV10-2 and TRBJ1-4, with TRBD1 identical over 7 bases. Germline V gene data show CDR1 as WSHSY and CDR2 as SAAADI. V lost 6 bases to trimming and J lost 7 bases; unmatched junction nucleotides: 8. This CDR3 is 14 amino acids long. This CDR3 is CASRPQGQSEKLFF. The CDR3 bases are TGCGCCAGCAGGCCACAGGGACAGAGTGAAAAACTGTTTTTT.

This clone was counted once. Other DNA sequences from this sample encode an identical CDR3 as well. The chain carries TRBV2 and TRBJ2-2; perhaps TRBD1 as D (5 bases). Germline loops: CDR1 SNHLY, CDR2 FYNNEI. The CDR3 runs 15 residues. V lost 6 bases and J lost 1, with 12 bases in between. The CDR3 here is CASRGPSVNTGELFF. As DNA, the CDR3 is TGTGCCAGCAGGGGGCCTTCTGTGAACACCGGGGAGCTGTTTTTT.

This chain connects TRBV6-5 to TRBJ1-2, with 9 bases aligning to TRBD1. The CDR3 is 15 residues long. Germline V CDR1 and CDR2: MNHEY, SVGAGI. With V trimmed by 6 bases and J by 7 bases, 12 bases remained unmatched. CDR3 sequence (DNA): TGTGCCAGCAGCACGCCACAGGGGGCGCCTTCTGGCTACACCTTC. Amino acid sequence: CASSTPQGAPSGYTF.

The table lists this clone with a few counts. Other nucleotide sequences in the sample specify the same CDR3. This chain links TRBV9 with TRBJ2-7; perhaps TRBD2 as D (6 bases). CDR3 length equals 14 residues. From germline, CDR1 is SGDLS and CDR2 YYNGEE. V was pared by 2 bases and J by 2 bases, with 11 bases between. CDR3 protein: CASSVGTGTYEQYF. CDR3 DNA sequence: TGTGCCAGCAGCGTCGGGACTGGAACCTACGAGCAGTACTTC.

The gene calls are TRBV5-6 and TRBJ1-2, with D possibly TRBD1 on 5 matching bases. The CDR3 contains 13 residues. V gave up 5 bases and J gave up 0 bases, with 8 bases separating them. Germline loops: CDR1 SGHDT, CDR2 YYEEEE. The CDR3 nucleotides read TGTGCCAGCAGTTCGGGGGCTAACTATGGCTACACCTTC. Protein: CASSSGANYGYTF.

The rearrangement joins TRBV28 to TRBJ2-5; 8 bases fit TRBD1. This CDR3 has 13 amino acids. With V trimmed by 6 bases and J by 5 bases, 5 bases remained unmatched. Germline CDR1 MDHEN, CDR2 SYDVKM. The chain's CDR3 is CASRVRGLETQYF. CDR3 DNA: TGTGCCAGCAGGGTCAGGGGGCTGGAGACCCAGTACTTC.

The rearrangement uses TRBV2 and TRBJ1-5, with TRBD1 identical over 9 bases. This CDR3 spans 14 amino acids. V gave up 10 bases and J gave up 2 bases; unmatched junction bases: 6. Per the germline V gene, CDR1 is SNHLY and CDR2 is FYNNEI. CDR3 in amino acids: CATHRDRGNQPQHF. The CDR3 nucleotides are TGTGCCACCCACCGGGACAGGGGCAATCAGCCCCAGCATTTT. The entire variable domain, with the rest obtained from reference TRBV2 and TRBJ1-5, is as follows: EPEVTQTPSHQVTQMGQEVILRCVPISNHLYFYWYRQILGQKVEFLVSFYNNEISEKSEIFDDQFSVERPDGSNFTLKIRSTKLEDSAMYFCATHRDRGNQPQHFGDGTRLSIL.

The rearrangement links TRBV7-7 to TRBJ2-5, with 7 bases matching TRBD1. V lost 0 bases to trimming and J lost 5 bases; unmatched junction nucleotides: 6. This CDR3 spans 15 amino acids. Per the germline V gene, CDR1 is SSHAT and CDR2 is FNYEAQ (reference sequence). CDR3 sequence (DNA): TGTGCCAGCAGCTTAGCGGCAGGGGGAGTGGAGACCCAGTACTTC. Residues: CASSLAAGGVETQYF.

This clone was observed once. The CDR3 region is CASLPGHGETQYF. CDR3 in DNA: TGTGCCAGTTTACCGGGACATGGGGAGACCCAGTACTTC. The chain is built from TRBV18 and TRBJ2-5, with D tentatively TRBD1 (6 bases). The germline CDR1 and CDR2 sequences are KGHSH and LQKENI. CDR3 length: 13 amino acids. The germline V and J ends were trimmed by 9 bases and 5 bases, with 16 bases remaining between them.

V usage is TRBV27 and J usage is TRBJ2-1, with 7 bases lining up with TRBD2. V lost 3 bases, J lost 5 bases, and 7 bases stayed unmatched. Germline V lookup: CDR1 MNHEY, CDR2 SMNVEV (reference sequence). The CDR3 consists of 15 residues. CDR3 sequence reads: CASSFRDYLNNEQFF. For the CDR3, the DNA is TGTGCCAGCAGTTTTCGGGACTACCTGAACAATGAGCAGTTCTTC.

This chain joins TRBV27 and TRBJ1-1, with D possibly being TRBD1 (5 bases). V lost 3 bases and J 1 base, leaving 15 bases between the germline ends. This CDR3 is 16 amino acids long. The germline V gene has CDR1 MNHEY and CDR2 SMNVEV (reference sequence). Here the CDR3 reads CASSFIRQGPNTEAFF. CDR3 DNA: TGTGCCAGCAGTTTTATTCGTCAGGGTCCGAACACTGAAGCTTTCTTT.

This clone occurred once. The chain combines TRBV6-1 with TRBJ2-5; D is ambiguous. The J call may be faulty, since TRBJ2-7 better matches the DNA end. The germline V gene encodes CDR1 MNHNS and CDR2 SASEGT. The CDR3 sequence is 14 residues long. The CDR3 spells CASSEVDSLDEQYF. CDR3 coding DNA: TGTGCCAGCAGTGAAGTTGATAGCTTAGACGAGCAGTACTTC.

The CDR3 here is CASSRGLAGAGYNEQFF. CDR3 nucleotide sequence: TGTGCCAGCAGTAGAGGACTAGCGGGAGCCGGGTACAATGAGCAGTTCTTC. The rearrangement joins TRBV7-2 to TRBJ2-1; 13 bases are shared with TRBD2. The CDR3 spans 17 residues. The germline V gene encodes CDR1 SGHTA and CDR2 FQGNSA. After removal of 6 bases from V and 4 bases from J, the junction contained 9 bases not matched to a gene.

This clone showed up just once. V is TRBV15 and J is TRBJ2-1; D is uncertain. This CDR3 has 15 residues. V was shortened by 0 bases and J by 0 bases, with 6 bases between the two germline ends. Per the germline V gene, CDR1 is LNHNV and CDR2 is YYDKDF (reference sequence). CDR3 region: CATSREWASYNEQFF. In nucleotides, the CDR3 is TGTGCCACCAGCAGAGAGTGGGCCTCCTACAATGAGCAGTTCTTC. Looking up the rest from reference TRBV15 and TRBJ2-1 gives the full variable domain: DAMVIQNPRYQVTQFGKPVTLSCSQTLNHNVMYWYQQKSSQAPKLLFHYYDKDFNNEADTPDNFQSRRPNTSFCFLDIRSPGLGDTAMYLCATSREWASYNEQFFGPGTRLTVL.

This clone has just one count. The DNA of the CDR3 is TGTGCCAGCAGCGTAGAACTAGTTGGCGAGCAGTTCTTC. It yields the protein CASSVELVGEQFF. The gene calls are TRBV9 and TRBJ2-1; possibly TRBD2 for D (5 bases). The CDR3 has 13 residues. CDR1 and CDR2 from the germline V gene are SGDLS and YYNGEE. The V and J ends lost 0 bases and 10 bases respectively, with 11 bases between them. The variable domain in full, with the rest retrieved from reference TRBV9 and TRBJ2-1, is DSGVTQTPKHLITATGQRVTLRCSPRSGDLSVYWYQQSLDQGLQFLIQYYNGEERAKGNILERFSAQQFPDLHSELNLSSLELGDSALYFCASSVELVGEQFFGPGTRLTVL.

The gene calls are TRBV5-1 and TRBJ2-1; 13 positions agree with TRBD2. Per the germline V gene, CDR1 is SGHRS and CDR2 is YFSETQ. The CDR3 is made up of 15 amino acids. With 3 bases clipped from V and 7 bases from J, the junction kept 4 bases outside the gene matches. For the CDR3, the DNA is TGCGCCAGCAGCTCACCGGGACTAGCGGGGAATGAGCAGTTCTTC. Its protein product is CASSSPGLAGNEQFF.

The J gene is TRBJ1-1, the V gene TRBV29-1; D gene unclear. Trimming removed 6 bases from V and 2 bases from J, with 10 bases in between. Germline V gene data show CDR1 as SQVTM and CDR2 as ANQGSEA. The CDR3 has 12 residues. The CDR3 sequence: CSVANTNTEAFF. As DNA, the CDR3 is TGCAGCGTCGCCAATACAAACACTGAAGCTTTCTTT.

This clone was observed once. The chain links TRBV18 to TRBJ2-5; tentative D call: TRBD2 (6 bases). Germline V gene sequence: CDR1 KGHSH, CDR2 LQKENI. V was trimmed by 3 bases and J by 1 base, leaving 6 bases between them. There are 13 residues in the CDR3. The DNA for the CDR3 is TGTGCCAGCTCACCCGGGAGCCAAGAGACCCAGTACTTC. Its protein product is CASSPGSQETQYF.

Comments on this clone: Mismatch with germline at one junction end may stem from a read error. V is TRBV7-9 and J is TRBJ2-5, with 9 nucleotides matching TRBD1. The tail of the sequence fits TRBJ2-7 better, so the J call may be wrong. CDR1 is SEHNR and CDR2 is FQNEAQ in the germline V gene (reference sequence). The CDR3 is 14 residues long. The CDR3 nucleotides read TGTTCCAGCAGGCCGACAGGGGGAAGCTACGAGCAGTACTTC. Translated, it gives CSSRPTGGSYEQYF.

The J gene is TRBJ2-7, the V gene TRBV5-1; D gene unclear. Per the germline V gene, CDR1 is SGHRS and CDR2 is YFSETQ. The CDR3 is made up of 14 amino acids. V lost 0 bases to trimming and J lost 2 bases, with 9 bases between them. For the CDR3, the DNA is TGCGCCAGCAGCTTGGATTCAGGAACCTACGAGCAGTACTTC. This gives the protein CASSLDSGTYEQYF. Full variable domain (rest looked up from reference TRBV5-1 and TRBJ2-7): KAGVTQTPRYLIKTRGQQVTLSCSPISGHRSVSWYQQTPGQGLQFLFEYFSETQRNKGNFPGRFSGRQFSNSRSEMNVSTLELGDSALYLCASSLDSGTYEQYFGPGTRLTVT.